The subject of this entry is one TCR beta chain. This CDR3 spans 15 amino acids. In germline, CDR1 is MDHEN, CDR2 SYDVKM. V gave up 9 bases and J gave up 2 bases; unmatched junction bases: 9. This record belongs to a study of blood T cell repertoires in COVID-19. Sequencing was performed with immunoSEQ multiplex PCR; in TCRdb, only in-frame clones are kept and a portion is missing. The top ten hold less than 9% of the sample, which has 20,000 to 25,000 clones, 90% to 95% seen once. Sequences were obtained from peripheral blood. The chain couples TRBV28 to TRBJ2-5, with TRBD2 matching 10 bases. This TCR derives from a human donor in a cohort sampled during active COVID-19. The CDR3 loop is CASSGAGGLQETQYF. The CDR3, as DNA: TGTGCCAGTAGTGGAGCGGGGGGGCTTCAAGAGACCCAGTACTTC.